This T cell receptor (beta chain) was observed in a study of shared clonotypes between healthy human individuals. Positive CCR7 selection of CD45RO-negative cells yielded the naive CD8 cells, and terminally differentiated effector memory CD45RA+ cells were excluded. Clones were sequenced by immunoSEQ multiplex PCR, and TCRdb holds only the in-frame ones, with some missing. The repertoire holds approximately 2,000,000 clones, with 93% as singletons. Sequencing was performed on naive CD8+ T cells from PBMCs. The clonotype comes from a man between 18 and 35 years old in good health. Some clones in this sample may be carry-over from other donors' samples.

The CDR3 loop is CASAKGSYGYTF. The CDR3 DNA is TGTGCCAGCGCAAAAGGGAGCTATGGCTACACCTTC. V usage is TRBV27 and J usage is TRBJ1-2; D is unresolved. Trimming took off 8 bases at V and 4 bases at J, with 11 bases between the two ends. Germline assignment: CDR1 MNHEY and CDR2 SMNVEV (reference sequence). There are 12 residues in the CDR3.